Listed here are 8 T cell receptor beta chains from one sample, sequenced in a study of control samples from healthy donors and cancer patients. Profiling relied on immunoSEQ multiplex PCR, and the TCRdb table lists in-frame clones only, not all of them. The repertoire includes about 180,000 clones, around nine tenths of them detected once, and 1.4% sits in the top ten. Sequenced sample: blood. The receptors were sampled from a man aged 30 to 39 in good health.

Written as DNA, the CDR3 is TGTGCCAGCAGCTTGGCTAGGGGAAGCGCCTACGAGCAGTACTTC. Translated: CASSLARGSAYEQYF. The chain joins TRBV5-5 to TRBJ2-7; maybe TRBD1 (5 bases). V lost 0 bases and J lost 2, with 12 bases in between. This CDR3 is built from 15 residues. Germline CDR1 and CDR2: SGHKS and YYEKEE (reference sequence).

The chain carries TRBV28 and TRBJ1-5; 7 nucleotides align to TRBD1. CDR3 length: 15 residues. Trimming removed 8 bases from V and 11 bases from J; junction bases left unmatched: 18. Germline CDR1 and CDR2: MDHEN and SYDVKM. CDR3 DNA: TGTGCCAGCGCCTACCAGGGGGTCGGGTATGTGGCCCAGCATTTT. It encodes CASAYQGVGYVAQHF.

This chain joins TRBV6-5 and TRBJ2-3; weak D call: TRBD2 (6 bases). There are 15 residues in the CDR3. V lost 7 bases to trimming and J lost 0 bases, with 14 bases between them. The V gene's germline CDR1 is MNHEY and CDR2 SVGAGI. In DNA form, the CDR3 reads TGTGCCAGCACACGGGACTGGGCTAGCACAGATACGCAGTATTTT. This encodes CASTRDWASTDTQYF.

The V and J genes are TRBV29-1 and TRBJ1-1, with 8 bases fitting TRBD1. The trim removed 7 bases at V and 4 bases at J, leaving 14 bases unmatched. Germline V gene sequence: CDR1 SQVTM, CDR2 ANQGSEA. The CDR3 covers 15 residues. The CDR3 loop reads CSGRPPGGDGTEAFF. The CDR3 DNA reads as TGCAGCGGTAGACCCCCAGGGGGCGATGGCACTGAAGCTTTCTTT.

This chain links TRBV27 with TRBJ2-7; 8 bases align to TRBD2. From germline, CDR1 is MNHEY and CDR2 SMNVEV (reference sequence). CDR3 size: 14 residues. V shed 9 bases and J 4 bases; nucleotides not matched to a gene: 11. CDR3 DNA: TGTGCCAGTCGTGTCGGCGGGAGGAGTTACGAGCAGTACTTC. Translated: CASRVGGRSYEQYF.

The chain has TRBV29-1 and TRBJ1-4; TRBD1 matches 7 bases. The CDR3 totals 14 residues. Germline CDR1 and CDR2: SQVTM and ANQGSEA. Germline trimming cut 5 bases from V and 0 bases from J; bases unmatched to any gene: 3. The DNA for the CDR3 is TGCAGCGTTTTCACAGGGGCAACTAATGAAAAACTGTTTTTT. It specifies CSVFTGATNEKLFF.

The gene calls are TRBV29-1 and TRBJ1-4; 9 bases agree with TRBD1. The germline V gene has CDR1 SQVTM and CDR2 ANQGSEA. The CDR3 extends over 15 amino acids. J lost 8 bases, V lost 0 bases, and 7 bases had no gene match. The CDR3 loop is CSVEERGQGNEKLFF. DNA for the CDR3: TGCAGCGTTGAAGAAAGGGGACAGGGTAACGAAAAACTGTTTTTT.

V usage is TRBV7-2 and J usage is TRBJ1-5; D uncertain. V was clipped by 5 bases and J by 4 bases, with 9 bases between them. The CDR3 has 13 amino acids. CDR1 and CDR2 from the germline V gene are SGHTA and FQGNSA. CDR3 sequence reads: CASSQAMNQPQHF. CDR3 sequence (DNA): TGTGCCAGCAGCCAGGCGATGAATCAGCCCCAGCATTTT.